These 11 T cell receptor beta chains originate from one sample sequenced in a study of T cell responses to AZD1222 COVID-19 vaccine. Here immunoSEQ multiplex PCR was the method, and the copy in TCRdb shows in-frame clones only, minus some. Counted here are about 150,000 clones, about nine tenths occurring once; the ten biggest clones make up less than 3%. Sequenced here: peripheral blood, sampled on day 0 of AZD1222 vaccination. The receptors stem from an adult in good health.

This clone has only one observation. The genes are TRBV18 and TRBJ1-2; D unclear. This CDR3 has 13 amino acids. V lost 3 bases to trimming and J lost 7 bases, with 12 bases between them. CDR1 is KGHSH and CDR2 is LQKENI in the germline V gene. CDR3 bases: TGTGCCAGCTCACCGCAGGATCGCGGTGGCTACACCTTC. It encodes CASSPQDRGGYTF.

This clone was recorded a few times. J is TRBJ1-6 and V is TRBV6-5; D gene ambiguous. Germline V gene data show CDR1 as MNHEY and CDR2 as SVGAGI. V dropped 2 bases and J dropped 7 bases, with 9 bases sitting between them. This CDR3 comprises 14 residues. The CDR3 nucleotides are TGTGCCAGCAGTTACGGAGCGGGGAATTCACCCCTCCACTTT. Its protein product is CASSYGAGNSPLHF.

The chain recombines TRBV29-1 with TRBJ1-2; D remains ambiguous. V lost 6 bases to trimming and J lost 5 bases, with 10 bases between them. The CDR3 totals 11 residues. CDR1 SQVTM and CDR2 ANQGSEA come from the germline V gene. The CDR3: CSVPTGYGYTF. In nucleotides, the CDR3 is TGCAGCGTACCCACGGGGTATGGCTACACCTTC.

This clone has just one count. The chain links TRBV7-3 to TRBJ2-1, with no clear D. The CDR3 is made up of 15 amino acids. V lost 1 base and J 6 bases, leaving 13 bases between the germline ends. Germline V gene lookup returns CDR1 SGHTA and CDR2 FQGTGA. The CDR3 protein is CASSLSGQVGNEQFF. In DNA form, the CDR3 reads TGTGCCAGCAGCTTAAGCGGCCAGGTAGGCAATGAGCAGTTCTTC.

CDR3 nucleotide sequence: TGTGCCAGCAGTTTCGCTGGACAGGGCTACGAGCAGTACTTC. Protein product: CASSFAGQGYEQYF. The rearrangement joins TRBV27 to TRBJ2-7, with 8 bases that match TRBD1. The CDR3 covers 14 residues. Germline lookup yields CDR1 MNHEY and CDR2 SMNVEV (reference sequence). The V gene end was trimmed by 3 bases and the J gene end by 3 bases; junction bases not matched to a gene: 4.

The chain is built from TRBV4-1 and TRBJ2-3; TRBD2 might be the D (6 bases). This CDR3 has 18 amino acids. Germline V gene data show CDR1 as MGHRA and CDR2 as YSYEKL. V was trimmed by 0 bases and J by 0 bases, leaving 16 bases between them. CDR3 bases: TGCGCCAGCAGCCAAGATCGCGGGACGGGATTGAGCACAGATACGCAGTATTTT. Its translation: CASSQDRGTGLSTDTQYF.

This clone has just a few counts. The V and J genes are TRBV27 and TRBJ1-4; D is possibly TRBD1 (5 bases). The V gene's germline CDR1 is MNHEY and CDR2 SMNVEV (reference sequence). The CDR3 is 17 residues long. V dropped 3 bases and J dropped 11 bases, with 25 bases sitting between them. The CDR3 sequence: CASSLVGRGTPKEKLFF. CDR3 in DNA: TGTGCCAGCAGTTTGGTCGGGAGAGGGACTCCTAAAGAGAAACTGTTTTTT. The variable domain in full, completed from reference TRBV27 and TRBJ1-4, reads EAQVTQNPRYLITVTGKKLTVTCSQNMNHEYMSWYRQDPGLGLRQIYYSMNVEVTDKGDVPEGYKVSRKEKRNFPLILESPSPNQTSLYFCASSLVGRGTPKEKLFFGSGTQLSVL.

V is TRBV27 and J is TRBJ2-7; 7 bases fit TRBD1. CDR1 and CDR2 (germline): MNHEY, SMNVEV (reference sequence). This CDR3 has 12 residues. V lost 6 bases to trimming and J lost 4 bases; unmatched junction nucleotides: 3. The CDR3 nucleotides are TGTGCCAGCAGCTTGACAGGGTACGAGCAGTACTTC. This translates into CASSLTGYEQYF.

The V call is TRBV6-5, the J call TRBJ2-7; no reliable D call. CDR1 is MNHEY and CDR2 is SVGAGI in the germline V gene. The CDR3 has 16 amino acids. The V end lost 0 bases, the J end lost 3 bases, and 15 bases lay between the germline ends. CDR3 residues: CASSYSSGQVLYEQYF. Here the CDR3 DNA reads TGTGCCAGCAGTTACTCATCTGGGCAGGTACTCTACGAGCAGTACTTC.

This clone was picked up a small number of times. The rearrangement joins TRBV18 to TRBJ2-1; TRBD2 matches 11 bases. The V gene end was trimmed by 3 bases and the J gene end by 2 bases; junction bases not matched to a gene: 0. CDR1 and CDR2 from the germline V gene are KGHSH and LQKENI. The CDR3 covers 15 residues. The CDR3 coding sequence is TGTGCCAGCTCACCGACTAGCGGGACCTACAATGAGCAGTTCTTC. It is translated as CASSPTSGTYNEQFF.

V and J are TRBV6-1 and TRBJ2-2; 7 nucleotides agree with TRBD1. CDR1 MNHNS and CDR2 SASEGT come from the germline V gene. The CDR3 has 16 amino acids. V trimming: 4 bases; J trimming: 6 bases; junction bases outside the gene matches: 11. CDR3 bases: TGTGCCAGCAGTGCCCCGGGCAGGGGGATCGCCGGGGAGCTGTTTTTT. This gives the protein CASSAPGRGIAGELFF.